Listed below are T cell receptor beta chains from one sample, sequenced in a study of blood T cell repertoires in COVID-19. Profiling relied on immunoSEQ multiplex PCR, and the TCRdb table lists in-frame clones only, not all of them. The table lists approximately 210,000 clones, about 91% of them singletons, with around 15% in the top ten. The sequencing sample was made of PBMCs or T cells enriched from blood (not recorded which). The receptors here all came from a woman aged 50 to 60 with acute COVID-19. Both conserved end residues are part of each CDR3. Each record gives: J gene, clone size, V gene, D gene, CDR3 protein, CDR3 DNA. A D gene is named only where the DNA matches it firmly. The size of a clone is reported for some rows only, either as once, few or many, or as a class for expanded clones.

TRBJ2-7,NA,TRBV5-1,NA,CASSFGQSYEQYF,TGCGCCAGCAGCTTCGGACAGTCCTACGAGCAGTACTTC
TRBJ2-1,many,TRBV4-1,NA,CASSRVQGYRGSAYNEQFF,TGCGCCAGCAGCCGAGTTCAGGGGTATCGCGGGAGTGCCTACAATGAGCAGTTCTTC
TRBJ2-2,NA,TRBV7-8,NA,CASSFVPDRNTGELFF,TGTGCCAGCAGCTTTGTTCCGGACAGAAACACCGGGGAGCTGTTTTTT
TRBJ2-3,NA,TRBV18,NA,CASSEEGLLASDTQYF,TGTGCCAGCTCCGAGGAGGGGCTCCTCGCTTCAGATACGCAGTATTTT
TRBJ1-2,NA,TRBV19,NA,CASNPRRGSGYTF,TGTGCCAGTAACCCTCGAAGGGGTAGCGGCTACACCTTC
TRBJ2-7,NA,TRBV27,NA,CASSLSGSGAYEQYF,TGTGCCAGCAGTTTATCAGGTAGCGGCGCCTACGAGCAGTACTTC
TRBJ2-4,NA,TRBV29-1,NA,CSVESDNENIQYF,TGCAGCGTTGAGTCGGACAACGAAAACATTCAGTACTTC
TRBJ2-7,once,TRBV28,TRBD2,CASSSLTSGGAYEQYF,TGTGCCAGCAGTTCTCTGACTAGCGGAGGGGCTTACGAGCAGTACTTC
TRBJ1-6,NA,TRBV28,TRBD1,CASSLRGTGGNSPLHF,TGTGCCAGCAGTTTAAGGGGGACAGGGGGTAATTCACCCCTCCACTTT
TRBJ2-5,NA,TRBV21-1,NA,CASSPRHPQETQYF,TGTGCCAGCAGCCCCCGACACCCCCAAGAGACCCAGTACTTC
TRBJ2-7,NA,TRBV6-5,NA,CASTGADEQYF,TGTGCCAGCACAGGGGCCGACGAGCAGTACTTC
TRBJ1-4,NA,TRBV6-5,TRBD1,CASREPGTGDEKLFF,TGTGCCAGCAGGGAGCCCGGGACAGGTGATGAAAAACTGTTTTTT
TRBJ2-5,NA,TRBV12-5,NA,CASGLGTMETQYF,TGTGCTAGTGGTCTCGGGACAATGGAGACCCAGTACTTC
TRBJ2-1,once,TRBV7-9,TRBD2,CASSLVITGGPGDEQFF,TGTGCCAGCAGCTTAGTTATTACGGGAGGGCCCGGGGATGAGCAGTTCTTC
TRBJ1-2,NA,TRBV5-5,NA,CASSPGGLGNYGYTF,TGTGCCAGCAGCCCGGGGGGTCTGGGAAACTATGGCTACACCTTC
TRBJ1-3,NA,TRBV18,NA,CASSPRSQAGNTIYF,TGTGCCAGCTCACCACGGTCACAGGCTGGAAACACCATATATTTT
TRBJ2-7,NA,TRBV11-2,TRBD2,CASRRGTSGAYEQYF,TGTGCCAGCAGAAGGGGGACTAGCGGGGCTTACGAGCAGTACTTC
TRBJ2-7,NA,TRBV28,NA,CASSFRGPNSYEQYF,TGTGCCAGCAGTTTCAGGGGCCCAAACTCCTACGAGCAGTACTTC
TRBJ2-1,NA,TRBV5-1,NA,CASSLSAGRYNEQFF,TGCGCCAGCAGCTTGTCGGCGGGGAGGTACAATGAGCAGTTCTTC
TRBJ2-3,NA,TRBV14,TRBD2,CASSQGLAGGTDTQYF,TGTGCCAGCAGCCAAGGGCTAGCGGGTGGCACAGATACGCAGTATTTT
TRBJ1-6,NA,TRBV19,TRBD1,CASSVQGEPDSPLHF,TGTGCCAGTAGTGTTCAGGGGGAGCCGGATTCACCCCTCCACTTT
TRBJ2-7,NA,TRBV7-2,NA,CASSFSFFEQYF,TGTGCCAGCAGCTTTTCGTTTTTTGAGCAGTACTTC
TRBJ2-1,NA,TRBV6-2/TRBV6-3,TRBD2,CASSYGTSGVYNEQFF,TGTGCCAGCAGTTACGGGACTAGCGGAGTATACAATGAGCAGTTCTTC
TRBJ2-1,NA,TRBV19,TRBD2,CASRPLAGPNNEQFF,TGTGCCAGTAGGCCACTAGCGGGACCGAACAATGAGCAGTTCTTC
TRBJ2-3,NA,TRBV10-3,TRBD1,CAISGTASSTDTQYF,TGTGCCATCTCAGGGACAGCCTCTAGCACAGATACGCAGTATTTT
TRBJ2-2,NA,TRBV7-2,TRBD2,CASSLFSSGRRTGELFF,TGTGCCAGCAGCTTATTTTCCAGCGGGAGACGCACCGGGGAGCTGTTTTTT
TRBJ1-1,NA,TRBV28,NA,CASSTDSTNTEAFF,TGTGCCAGCAGTACCGACAGCACGAACACTGAAGCTTTCTTT
TRBJ2-1,NA,TRBV14,NA,CASSHEMEGYNEQFF,TGTGCCAGCAGCCACGAAATGGAGGGATACAATGAGCAGTTCTTC
TRBJ2-7,NA,TRBV27,TRBD1,CASSPQGAPKGWQYF,TGTGCCAGCAGTCCCCAGGGGGCTCCTAAGGGATGGCAGTACTTC
TRBJ1-6,once,TRBV6-5,NA,CASSPGGERGPLHF,TGTGCCAGCAGTCCGGGGGGGGAAAGGGGACCCCTCCACTTT
TRBJ1-4,NA,TRBV28,NA,CASSRLGGPRGEKLFF,TGTGCCAGCAGCCGACTCGGGGGGCCGAGGGGTGAAAAACTGTTTTTT
TRBJ2-5,NA,TRBV7-2,TRBD1,CASSPMGQGASATQYF,TGTGCCAGCAGCCCAATGGGACAGGGGGCGTCGGCGACCCAGTACTTC
TRBJ2-1,NA,TRBV28,TRBD2,CASTTGGPREQFF,TGTGCCAGCACGACGGGAGGGCCTCGTGAGCAGTTCTTC
TRBJ1-4,NA,TRBV2,NA,CASSGTGMGEKLFF,TGTGCCAGCAGTGGCACAGGGATGGGTGAAAAACTGTTTTTT
TRBJ2-5,once,TRBV7-9,TRBD2,CASSLVREGIETQYF,TGTGCCAGCAGCTTAGTCAGGGAGGGAATTGAGACCCAGTACTTC
TRBJ1-4,NA,TRBV29-1,NA,CSVGGRLSGEKLFF,TGCAGCGTTGGGGGCCGCCTATCGGGTGAAAAACTGTTTTTT
TRBJ1-5,NA,TRBV2,NA,CASSVFRQGNQPQHF,TGTGCCAGCAGTGTCTTCCGGCAGGGGAATCAGCCCCAGCATTTT
TRBJ1-2,NA,TRBV7-2,NA,CASSPDYGYTF,TGTGCCAGCAGCCCCGACTATGGCTACACCTTC
TRBJ2-1,many,TRBV19,NA,CASSPASAVDEQFF,TGTGCCAGTAGTCCAGCGTCCGCTGTGGATGAGCAGTTCTTC
TRBJ1-1,NA,TRBV24-1,TRBD1,CATSDSGRGYTEAFF,TGTGCCACCAGTGATTCCGGCAGGGGGTACACTGAAGCTTTCTTT
TRBJ2-5,NA,TRBV7-3,TRBD1,CASSSGQQETQYF,TGTGCCAGCAGCTCGGGACAGCAAGAGACCCAGTACTTC
TRBJ2-5,NA,TRBV5-1,TRBD1,CASSLGTGQETQYF,TGCGCCAGCAGCTTGGGGACAGGTCAAGAGACCCAGTACTTC
TRBJ1-6,NA,TRBV19,NA,CASSEQGPGSPLHF,TGTGCCAGTAGTGAACAGGGACCCGGCTCACCCCTCCACTTT
TRBJ2-7,NA,TRBV29-1,TRBD1,CSVEDQGGDRVLF,TGCAGCGTTGAAGATCAGGGCGGGGACAGGGTACTGTTC